The 23 T cell receptor beta chains listed next were all sequenced from one sample in a study of STAT3 mutations in large granular lymphocyte leukemia (dated by TCRdb to the late 2010s). What the work shows at the level of the full study, not this receptor alone: At least one immunodominant TCRbeta clonotype was identified in every T-LGLL patient, and multiple immunodominant subclonotypes were identified in about half of the T-LGLL patients.

Libraries were prepared through the immunoSEQ multiplex PCR assay. What TCRdb holds here is the immuneACCESS table cut down to in-frame rearrangements. Part of the clones is not present; checked against another copy, under half of the missing clones reflect an unresolved V gene, and the others are unexplained. This sample comprises tens of thousands of clones, around 80% of them detected only once. The top ten constitute more than 0.35% of the sample. Antigens of these TCRs are unknown. Sequencing input: PBMCs. These receptors were collected from a human donor with T large granular lymphocyte leukemia. Some clones in this sample may be carry-over from other donors' samples.

The chain carries TRBV11-2 and TRBJ1-1, with no clear D. The CDR3 runs 14 residues. Per the germline V gene, CDR1 is SGHAT and CDR2 is FQNNGV. V was trimmed by 5 bases and J by 0 bases, leaving 10 bases between them. CDR3 nucleotide sequence: TGTGCCAGCAGCCTACGGGAGATGAACACTGAAGCTTTCTTT. This codes for CASSLREMNTEAFF.

The sample holds one count of this clone. The V and J genes are TRBV5-4 and TRBJ2-2; 7 bases map to TRBD2. This CDR3 comprises 13 residues. Trimming cost V 4 bases and J 7 bases; bases outside gene matches: 4. Germline V gives CDR1 SGHNT, CDR2 YYREEE (reference sequence). The CDR3: CASSRGESGELFF. DNA of the CDR3: TGTGCCAGCAGCCGGGGGGAGAGCGGGGAGCTGTTTTTT.

The chain carries TRBV5-6 and TRBJ2-1; TRBD1 agrees at 9 bases. This CDR3 is built from 14 residues. With V trimmed by 6 bases and J by 3 bases, 4 bases remained unmatched. Germline values: CDR1 SGHDT, CDR2 YYEEEE. The CDR3 spells CASTKDRGYNEQFF. The CDR3 bases are TGTGCCAGCACCAAGGACAGGGGCTACAATGAGCAGTTCTTC.

This clone has only one observation. The chain links TRBV13 to TRBJ1-2; maybe TRBD1 (5 bases). This CDR3 is 15 amino acids long. CDR1 is PRHDT, CDR2 FYEKMQ, per germline (reference sequence). The V gene lost 3 bases and the J gene lost 2 bases, with 13 bases spanning the gap. The CDR3 DNA reads as TGTGCCAGCAGCTTCACCGTCAGGGTAAACTATGGCTACACCTTC. Protein sequence: CASSFTVRVNYGYTF.

The CDR3 region is CASSLNEGGGYNEQFF. In DNA form, the CDR3 reads TGCGCCAGCAGCTTGAATGAGGGAGGCGGGTACAATGAGCAGTTCTTC. The chain has TRBV5-1 and TRBJ2-1, with D maybe TRBD2 (6 bases). The CDR3 has 16 residues. The germline gives CDR1 SGHRS, CDR2 YFSETQ. V was cut by 1 base and J by 4 bases, with 15 bases left in between. The whole variable domain, remainder taken from reference TRBV5-1 and TRBJ2-1, is KAGVTQTPRYLIKTRGQQVTLSCSPISGHRSVSWYQQTPGQGLQFLFEYFSETQRNKGNFPGRFSGRQFSNSRSEMNVSTLELGDSALYLCASSLNEGGGYNEQFFGPGTRLTVL.

This clone showed up just a few times. V is TRBV5-4 and J is TRBJ1-2, with TRBD1 matching 8 bases. Per germline, CDR1 SGHNT and CDR2 YYREEE (reference sequence). J gave up 4 bases and V 0 bases, and 11 bases lay outside the gene matches. This CDR3 is built from 17 residues. This chain's CDR3 is CASSLGGPDRVGYGYTF. Written as DNA, the CDR3 is TGTGCCAGCAGCTTGGGTGGCCCGGACAGGGTGGGCTATGGCTACACCTTC. Filled out from reference TRBV5-4 and TRBJ1-2, the complete variable domain reads ETGVTQSPTHLIKTRGQQVTLRCSSQSGHNTVSWYQQALGQGPQFIFQYYREEENGRGNFPPRFSGLQFPNYSSELNVNALELDDSALYLCASSLGGPDRVGYGYTFGSGTRLTVV.

The chain links TRBV27 to TRBJ1-1; D is possibly TRBD1 (5 bases). Per germline, CDR1 MNHEY and CDR2 SMNVEV (reference sequence). The V and J ends lost 1 base and 1 base respectively, with 7 bases between them. The CDR3 length is 14 residues. CDR3 protein: CASSLFGQNTEAFF. CDR3 in DNA: TGTGCCAGCAGTTTATTCGGACAGAACACTGAAGCTTTCTTT.

The rearrangement uses TRBV7-2 and TRBJ1-5, with TRBD1 as a possible D gene (6 bases). CDR3 length equals 17 residues. Germline loops: CDR1 SGHTA, CDR2 FQGNSA. Trimming stripped 1 base from V and 0 bases from J, with 13 bases between. The CDR3 coding sequence is TGTGCCAGCAGCTTAGTTGGGGGGCCCTATAGCAATCAGCCCCAGCATTTT. It yields the protein CASSLVGGPYSNQPQHF.

The rearrangement uses TRBV5-8 and TRBJ1-1, with D possibly matching TRBD1 (5 bases). The CDR3 is 14 amino acids. Germline values: CDR1 SGHTS, CDR2 YDEGEE. With 2 bases removed from V and 1 base from J, the gap between germline ends came to 9 bases. CDR3 nucleotides: TGTGCCAGCAGCTTATACGGGGGGAACACTGAAGCTTTCTTT. This encodes CASSLYGGNTEAFF. Using reference TRBV5-8 and TRBJ1-1 for the parts outside the CDR3, the full variable domain is EAGVTQSPTHLIKTRGQQATLRCSPISGHTSVYWYQQALGLGLQFLLWYDEGEERNRGNFPPRFSGRQFPNYSSELNVNALELEDSALYLCASSLYGGNTEAFFGQGTRLTVV.

As concerns this clone: Distinct nucleotide sequences in the sample also encode this CDR3. The chain uses TRBV18 and TRBJ1-1, with unresolved D. Deletions cut 2 bases from V and 1 base from J, with 5 bases between. CDR1 and CDR2 from the germline V gene are KGHSH and LQKENI. This CDR3 spans 13 amino acids. The CDR3: CASSPGQNTEAFF. The DNA for the CDR3 is TGTGCCAGCTCACCAGGCCAGAACACTGAAGCTTTCTTT.

This clone occurred once. This sequence joins TRBV7-2 and TRBJ2-7, with D perhaps TRBD1 or TRBD2 (5 bases each). V was cut by 2 bases and J by 0 bases, with 11 bases left in between. The CDR3 loop spans 15 amino acids. Looked up from germline, CDR1 is SGHTA and CDR2 is FQGNSA. The CDR3 spells CASSLWQGASYEQYF. The CDR3 DNA reads as TGTGCCAGCAGCTTATGGCAGGGAGCCTCCTACGAGCAGTACTTC.

The chain links TRBV29-1 to TRBJ1-1; D gene uncertain. This CDR3 has 10 amino acids. The germline V gene encodes CDR1 SQVTM and CDR2 ANQGSEA. V lost 4 bases and J lost 6, with 6 bases in between. The CDR3 sequence: CSVVRPEAFF. Written as DNA, the CDR3 is TGCAGCGTTGTTCGGCCTGAAGCTTTCTTT.

CDR3 bases: TGTGCCAGCAGTTATTCCGCAGGGGGCTACGAGCAGTACTTC. Its protein is CASSYSAGGYEQYF. The chain links TRBV6-6 to TRBJ2-7; TRBD1 matches 7 bases. The germline CDR1 and CDR2 sequences are MNHNY and SVGAGI (reference sequence). The CDR3 contains 14 residues. V dropped 3 bases and J dropped 3; count of bases not matched to a gene: 5.

The chain joins TRBV18 to TRBJ2-3; D ambiguous. The ends were cut back, 4 bases at V and 1 base at J, with 12 bases in the middle. This CDR3 contains 15 residues. Germline assignment: CDR1 KGHSH and CDR2 LQKENI. CDR3 loop: CASSRGQAGTDTQYF. The CDR3 bases are TGTGCCAGCTCACGTGGCCAGGCGGGCACAGATACGCAGTATTTT.

The J gene is TRBJ1-1, the V gene TRBV5-1; 7 nucleotides agree with TRBD1. The CDR3 is 13 amino acids. The V gene end was trimmed by 4 bases and the J gene end by 3 bases; junction bases not matched to a gene: 3. Germline CDR1 is SGHRS and CDR2 is YFSETQ. This chain's CDR3 is CASSRQGDTEAFF. The CDR3 DNA follows: TGCGCCAGCAGCCGACAGGGAGACACTGAAGCTTTCTTT.

The chain joins TRBV7-9 to TRBJ2-2, with D possibly TRBD2 on 6 matching bases. The CDR3 runs 15 residues. Germline V CDR1 and CDR2: SEHNR, FQNEAQ (reference sequence). With 5 bases removed from V and 5 bases from J, the gap between germline ends came to 15 bases. This chain's CDR3 is CASSIAGGRTGELFF. In DNA form, the CDR3 reads TGTGCCAGCAGCATCGCCGGGGGAAGAACCGGGGAGCTGTTTTTT.

This clone showed up just a few times. This chain connects TRBV7-2 to TRBJ2-1, with 12 bases lining up with TRBD2. The CDR3 length is 14 residues. The ends lost 5 bases at V and 13 bases at J; junction bases unmatched: 9. The V gene's germline CDR1 is SGHTA and CDR2 FQGNSA. The CDR3 sequence: CASSPGLAGFIQFF. DNA for the CDR3: TGTGCCAGCAGCCCTGGACTAGCGGGGTTTATCCAGTTCTTC.

This clone has only a few counts. The rearrangement joins TRBV9 to TRBJ2-1, with unresolved D. V lost 1 base to trimming and J lost 7 bases, with 6 bases between them. The CDR3 spans 12 residues. Germline loops: CDR1 SGDLS, CDR2 YYNGEE. CDR3 DNA sequence: TGTGCCAGCAGCGTATCAGGAAATGAGCAGTTCTTC. This encodes CASSVSGNEQFF. Full variable domain (rest looked up from reference TRBV9 and TRBJ2-1): DSGVTQTPKHLITATGQRVTLRCSPRSGDLSVYWYQQSLDQGLQFLIQYYNGEERAKGNILERFSAQQFPDLHSELNLSSLELGDSALYFCASSVSGNEQFFGPGTRLTVL.

V usage is TRBV27 and J usage is TRBJ2-4, with 10 bases identical to TRBD2. The CDR3 has 18 amino acids. The germline V gene encodes CDR1 MNHEY and CDR2 SMNVEV (reference sequence). The trim removed 5 bases at V and 0 bases at J, leaving 10 bases unmatched. CDR3 bases: TGTGCCAGCAGTCACTCTAGCGGGGGTCATCTAGCCAAAAACATTCAGTACTTC. It specifies CASSHSSGGHLAKNIQYF.

The chain has TRBV2 and TRBJ1-5; weak D call: TRBD1 (6 bases). The V gene's germline CDR1 is SNHLY and CDR2 FYNNEI. Trimming took 8 bases from V and 7 from J, leaving 21 bases between them. CDR3 length equals 15 residues. DNA of the CDR3: TGTGCCAGCGGCTTTCCCGCAGGGGAGTTACAGCCCCAGCATTTT. It is translated as CASGFPAGELQPQHF.

The chain couples TRBV28 to TRBJ2-2; D is ambiguous. The CDR3 runs 13 residues. The V and J ends lost 6 bases and 2 bases respectively, with 7 bases between them. CDR1 MDHEN and CDR2 SYDVKM come from the germline V gene. The CDR3 DNA follows: TGTGCCAGCAGAGGCAGTAACACCGGGGAGCTGTTTTTT. This sequence encodes CASRGSNTGELFF.

V and J are TRBV19 and TRBJ2-6; D gene ambiguous. The CDR3 is 16 amino acids. Trimming cost V 5 bases and J 0 bases, with 11 bases left between them. Germline CDR1 LNHDA, CDR2 SQIVND (reference sequence). CDR3 sequence: CASSLRHFSGANVLTF. The CDR3 region has the DNA TGTGCCAGTAGTCTAAGACATTTCTCTGGGGCCAACGTCCTGACTTTC.

This clone was detected once. This chain links TRBV6-5 with TRBJ2-3; no definite D call. V was clipped by 0 bases and J by 5 bases, with 6 bases between them. The CDR3 extends over 13 amino acids. The germline gives CDR1 MNHEY, CDR2 SVGAGI. CDR3 sequence (DNA): TGTGCCAGCAGTTACTCGGAGCGAGATACGCAGTATTTT. Its translation: CASSYSERDTQYF.